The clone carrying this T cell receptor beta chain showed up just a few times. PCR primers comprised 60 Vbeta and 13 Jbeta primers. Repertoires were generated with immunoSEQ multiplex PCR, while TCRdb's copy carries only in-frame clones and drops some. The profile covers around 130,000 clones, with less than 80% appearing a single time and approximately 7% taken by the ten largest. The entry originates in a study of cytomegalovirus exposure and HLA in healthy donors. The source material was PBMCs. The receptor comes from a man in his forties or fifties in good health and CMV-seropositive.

This chain's CDR3 is CASTGVAGYGYTF. The CDR3 nucleotides read TGTGCCAGCACAGGGGTCGCTGGCTATGGCTACACCTTC. The chain couples TRBV28 to TRBJ1-2; maybe TRBD1 (6 bases). There are 13 residues in the CDR3. Trimming took 7 bases from V and 4 from J, leaving 13 bases between them. The V gene's germline CDR1 is MDHEN and CDR2 SYDVKM.